These 15 T cell receptor beta chains were sequenced from one sample in a study of T cell changes during pregnancy in multiple sclerosis. The method was immunoSEQ multiplex PCR; TCRdb's version includes in-frame clones alone and lacks a portion of them. The data show under 55,000 clones, with 85% to 95% seen just once and less than 0.8% held by the top ten. The material sequenced was CD4+ T cells from peripheral blood mononuclear cells, taken in the third trimester of pregnancy. The receptor set was obtained from a female donor with multiple sclerosis, enrolled in a pregnancy study.

The rearrangement uses TRBV6-1 and TRBJ2-3; the match to TRBD2 covers 8 bases. Germline V gene data show CDR1 as MNHNS and CDR2 as SASEGT. CDR3 size: 16 residues. The trim removed 4 bases at V and 2 bases at J, leaving 8 bases unmatched. CDR3 residues: CASSAKTSDPTDTQYF. DNA for the CDR3: TGTGCCAGCAGTGCTAAGACTAGCGACCCCACAGATACGCAGTATTTT.

V usage is TRBV30 and J usage is TRBJ2-7; the match to TRBD1 covers 11 bases. The CDR3 runs 14 residues. In germline, CDR1 is GTSNPN, CDR2 SVGIG (reference sequence). Unmatched junction bases numbered 2, after V lost 1 base and J lost 3 bases. The CDR3 spells CAWSAGQGGYEQYF. The CDR3 DNA reads as TGTGCCTGGAGTGCGGGACAGGGGGGCTACGAGCAGTACTTC.

The chain has TRBV7-3 and TRBJ1-1; no clear D gene. In germline, CDR1 is SGHTA, CDR2 FQGTGA. V was pared by 7 bases and J by 0 bases, with 9 bases between. The length of the CDR3 is 13 residues. The CDR3 DNA is TGTGCCAGCATGCTGACAATGAACACTGAAGCTTTCTTT. It is translated as CASMLTMNTEAFF. Complete variable domain (other parts from reference TRBV7-3 and TRBJ1-1): GAGVSQTPSNKVTEKGKYVELRCDPISGHTALYWYRQSLGQGPEFLIYFQGTGAADDSGLPNDRFFAVRPEGSVSTLKIQRTERGDSAVYLCASMLTMNTEAFFGQGTRLTVV.

J is TRBJ2-7 and V is TRBV28, with D perhaps TRBD1 (6 bases). Germline lookup yields CDR1 MDHEN and CDR2 SYDVKM. The CDR3 is 13 amino acids. Trimming removed 8 bases at V and 2 bases at J, with 13 bases between. CDR3 sequence: CASGPTGPYEQYF. DNA of the CDR3: TGTGCCAGCGGCCCGACAGGACCCTACGAGCAGTACTTC.

CDR3 coding DNA: TGCGCCAGCAGCCAAACCGGGACAGGGGGCTACGAGCAGTACTTC. Translating gives CASSQTGTGGYEQYF. The chain joins TRBV4-1 to TRBJ2-7; 11 bases fit TRBD1. V was clipped by 2 bases and J by 3 bases; unmatched bases: 3. The CDR3 loop spans 15 amino acids. Germline values: CDR1 MGHRA, CDR2 YSYEKL.

This chain uses TRBV11-3 with TRBJ1-1; D ambiguous. Trimming removed 5 bases from V and 1 base from J, with 8 bases in between. Germline V gene data show CDR1 as SGHNT and CDR2 as YENEEA. The CDR3 is 13 residues long. CDR3: CASSPRGNTEAFF. Here the CDR3 DNA reads TGTGCCAGCAGCCCACGGGGGAACACTGAAGCTTTCTTT. Based on the CDR3 plus reference TRBV11-3 and TRBJ1-1, the full variable domain is EAGVVQSPRYKIIEKKQPVAFWCNPISGHNTLYWYLQNLGQGPELLIRYENEEAVDDSQLPKDRFSAERLKGVDSTLKIQPAELGDSAVYLCASSPRGNTEAFFGQGTRLTVV.

This clone occurred once. The rearrangement uses TRBV4-2 and TRBJ2-7, with D possibly being TRBD2 (6 bases). The CDR3 length is 14 residues. Germline assignment: CDR1 LGHNA and CDR2 YNFKEQ. V was pared by 4 bases and J by 0 bases, with 10 bases between. The CDR3, as DNA: TGTGCCAGCAGCCTGGGACTTTACTCCTACGAGCAGTACTTC. Encoded protein: CASSLGLYSYEQYF.

CDR3 DNA sequence: TGTGCCTGGGGGGAGGAGCAGCCCCAGCATTTT. It translates to CAWGEEQPQHF. This chain links TRBV30 with TRBJ1-5; D unresolved. The ends were cut back, 5 bases at V and 7 bases at J, with 9 bases in the middle. The CDR3 has 11 residues. The germline V gene has CDR1 GTSNPN and CDR2 SVGIG (reference sequence).

The chain carries TRBV6-4 and TRBJ1-5, with a weak D call TRBD1 (5 bases). This CDR3 contains 13 residues. V shed 10 bases and J shed 0 bases, with 10 bases lying between them. Germline CDR1 reads MRHNA; CDR2 reads SNTAGT. The CDR3 region is CAIWGGSNQPQHF. DNA of the CDR3: TGTGCCATCTGGGGGGGTAGCAATCAGCCCCAGCATTTT.

CDR3 amino acids: CASSRDRVVDEQFF. DNA for the CDR3: TGTGCCAGCAGCCGGGACAGGGTTGTGGATGAGCAGTTCTTC. The V and J genes are TRBV5-5 and TRBJ2-1; TRBD1 matches at 9 bases. The CDR3 extends over 14 amino acids. CDR1 and CDR2 (germline): SGHKS, YYEKEE (reference sequence). Trimming at V came to 4 bases and at J to 8 bases, leaving 7 bases not matched to a gene.

The rearrangement uses TRBV7-9 and TRBJ2-1, with D maybe TRBD1 (6 bases). V was pared by 5 bases and J by 3 bases, with 17 bases between. The CDR3 is made up of 16 amino acids. In germline, CDR1 is SEHNR, CDR2 FQNEAQ (reference sequence). In nucleotides, the CDR3 is TGTGCCAGCAGCGACACGAAACAGGGTTACTACAATGAGCAGTTCTTC. Translated: CASSDTKQGYYNEQFF.

The V gene is TRBV30, the J gene TRBJ1-5; D possibly corresponds to TRBD1 (6 bases). CDR1 is GTSNPN, CDR2 SVGIG, per germline (reference sequence). The CDR3 is made up of 13 amino acids. V lost 8 bases to trimming and J lost 1 base, with 12 bases between them. The DNA of the CDR3 is TGTGCCACGGCAGGGGAAAGCAATCAGCCCCAGCATTTT. Its protein product is CATAGESNQPQHF.

The DNA for the CDR3 is TGTGCCAGCAGTTCGGGACTAGCCGCAGATACGCAGTATTTT. Translated: CASSSGLAADTQYF. The gene calls are TRBV6-6 and TRBJ2-3; 9 bases are a match to TRBD2. CDR1 and CDR2 (germline): MNHNY, SVGAGI (reference sequence). The CDR3 contains 14 residues. Unmatched junction bases numbered 3, after V lost 4 bases and J lost 4 bases.

This chain uses TRBV9 with TRBJ1-1; perhaps TRBD1 as D (5 bases). The length of the CDR3 is 15 residues. V lost 0 bases and J 1 base, leaving 10 bases between the germline ends. Germline lookup yields CDR1 SGDLS and CDR2 YYNGEE. CDR3 DNA: TGTGCCAGCAGCGTAGTGGGGGGTCAGAACACTGAAGCTTTCTTT. It is translated as CASSVVGGQNTEAFF. The full variable domain, completed using reference TRBV9 and TRBJ1-1, is DSGVTQTPKHLITATGQRVTLRCSPRSGDLSVYWYQQSLDQGLQFLIQYYNGEERAKGNILERFSAQQFPDLHSELNLSSLELGDSALYFCASSVVGGQNTEAFFGQGTRLTVV.

Comments on this clone: The junction and the germline gene differ at one end; a read error may be behind it. The chain joins TRBV18 to TRBJ1-4; TRBD1 might be the D (6 bases). CDR1 and CDR2 (germline): KGHSH, LQKENI. The CDR3 sequence is 16 residues long. The DNA for the CDR3 is TGTGCCAGCTCACCCCTAGGGGGTGGCGGTAATGAAAAATTGTTTTTT. Translation gives CASSPLGGGGNEKLFF.